These 14 T cell receptor beta chains share one sample of origin, sequenced in a study of cytomegalovirus exposure and HLA in healthy donors. The PCR ran on 60 Vbeta and 13 Jbeta primers. TCRdb keeps only in-frame clones here, not all; method: immunoSEQ multiplex PCR. The table includes 120,000 or so clones, over 65% detected once. Input material: PBMCs. The receptors shown here come from a man aged 25-40 years in good health and CMV-seropositive.

V and J are TRBV5-1 and TRBJ2-5, with D tentatively TRBD1 (5 bases). There are 16 residues in the CDR3. CDR1 SGHRS and CDR2 YFSETQ come from the germline V gene. Trimming shortened V by 2 bases and J by 1 base, and 15 bases separated the two germline ends. CDR3 sequence reads: CASSFESGPPQETQYF. CDR3 coding DNA: TGCGCCAGCAGCTTCGAGTCAGGGCCCCCCCAAGAGACCCAGTACTTC.

In this sample, this clone turned up once. The chain employs TRBV9 and TRBJ1-6; TRBD1 matches 10 bases. In germline, CDR1 is SGDLS, CDR2 YYNGEE. The length of the CDR3 is 16 residues. Trimming removed 3 bases from V and 10 bases from J; junction bases left unmatched: 10. The CDR3 loop is CASSGSRDRGRSPLHF. In DNA form, the CDR3 reads TGTGCCAGCAGCGGTAGCCGGGACAGGGGACGATCACCCCTCCACTTT.

This chain joins TRBV9 and TRBJ1-1; a possible D gene is TRBD1 (5 bases). This CDR3 region has 14 residues. Germline-derived CDR1 and CDR2 are SGDLS and YYNGEE. The V end lost 4 bases, the J end lost 5 bases, and 15 bases lay between the germline ends. The CDR3 region is CASSPPDGGTEAFF. CDR3 nucleotides: TGTGCCAGCAGCCCCCCCGACGGGGGAACTGAAGCTTTCTTT.

The V and J genes are TRBV6-5 and TRBJ2-7; 10 nucleotides align to TRBD2. V was clipped by 7 bases and J by 0 bases; unmatched bases: 6. The CDR3 is 15 residues long. The germline gives CDR1 MNHEY, CDR2 SVGAGI. This chain's CDR3 is CASTRAGGSSYEQYF. The CDR3 DNA is TGTGCCAGCACCCGAGCGGGGGGGAGCTCCTACGAGCAGTACTTC.

This sequence joins TRBV7-8 and TRBJ2-7; 7 positions match TRBD1. The CDR3 sequence is 16 residues long. Trimming removed 1 base from V and 2 bases from J; junction bases left unmatched: 8. The germline V gene encodes CDR1 SGHVS and CDR2 FQNEAQ. In DNA form, the CDR3 reads TGTGCCAGCAGCTTAGGGGCAGGGGGTCACCCCTACGAGCAGTACTTC. Translated: CASSLGAGGHPYEQYF.

This chain links TRBV9 with TRBJ2-1, with a possible D match to TRBD1 (7 bases). CDR3 size: 17 residues. The ends were cut back, 3 bases at V and 4 bases at J, with 20 bases in the middle. From germline, CDR1 is SGDLS and CDR2 YYNGEE. DNA of the CDR3: TGTGCCAGCAGCGCCTCCGGCGGGGACAGTTTGTACAATGAGCAGTTCTTC. Residues: CASSASGGDSLYNEQFF.

This clone was seen a few times. The rearrangement links TRBV5-1 to TRBJ1-1, with D hard to call. Germline values: CDR1 SGHRS, CDR2 YFSETQ. Trimming took off 4 bases at V and 1 base at J, with 11 bases between the two ends. CDR3 length equals 14 residues. CDR3 bases: TGCGCCAGCAGCCCCAGTTCGGGGAACACTGAAGCTTTCTTT. It codes for CASSPSSGNTEAFF.

The V gene is TRBV2, the J gene TRBJ1-5; 7 bases map to TRBD1. V trimming: 6 bases; J trimming: 7 bases; junction bases outside the gene matches: 15. The CDR3 sequence is 16 residues long. The germline V gene has CDR1 SNHLY and CDR2 FYNNEI. The CDR3 spells CASRPGQAALGQPQHF. The CDR3 nucleotides are TGTGCCAGCAGACCAGGACAGGCGGCTCTAGGACAGCCCCAGCATTTT.

The CDR3: CASSLGLAETQYF. CDR3 DNA: TGTGCCAGCAGCTTGGGACTAGCGGAGACCCAGTACTTC. This chain uses TRBV11-3 with TRBJ2-5; TRBD2 matches 10 bases. The V gene end was trimmed by 3 bases and the J gene end by 5 bases; junction bases not matched to a gene: 0. The CDR3 contains 13 residues. Germline V CDR1 and CDR2: SGHNT, YENEEA.

The V and J genes are TRBV5-4 and TRBJ2-1; TRBD1 matches 8 bases. The CDR3 extends over 13 amino acids. The junction had 6 bases not matched to a gene; V was cut back by 4 bases and J by 9 bases. Germline CDR1 reads SGHNT; CDR2 reads YYREEE (reference sequence). CDR3 coding DNA: TGTGCCAGCAGCCAGACAGGGGACACTGAGCAGTTCTTC. Its translation: CASSQTGDTEQFF.

This clone was counted a few times. V and J are TRBV6-1 and TRBJ2-7; 9 bases map to TRBD2. The trim removed 7 bases at V and 7 bases at J, leaving 14 bases unmatched. The length of the CDR3 is 15 residues. Germline CDR1 reads MNHNS; CDR2 reads SASEGT. The DNA of the CDR3 is TGTGCCAGCACCGCACAGCGGGGGGTCATGTTTGAGCAGTACTTC. The encoded protein is CASTAQRGVMFEQYF.

This clone showed up just a few times. This chain uses TRBV6-6 with TRBJ2-1; D unresolved. V was pared by 0 bases and J by 8 bases, with 5 bases between. Germline CDR1 and CDR2: MNHNY and SVGAGI (reference sequence). There are 12 residues in the CDR3. In nucleotides, the CDR3 is TGTGCCAGCAGTTACTCTCCGGATGAGCAGTTCTTC. This codes for CASSYSPDEQFF.

The V and J genes are TRBV11-2 and TRBJ1-2; D gene ambiguous. V lost 7 bases and J lost 4, with 16 bases in between. The CDR3 consists of 14 residues. Germline-derived CDR1 and CDR2 are SGHAT and FQNNGV. The CDR3 DNA is TGTGCCAGCAAGCTATCAAGTGCCCTCTATGGCTACACCTTC. It encodes CASKLSSALYGYTF.

The V and J genes are TRBV5-4 and TRBJ1-1, with 9 positions matching TRBD1. From germline, CDR1 is SGHNT and CDR2 YYREEE (reference sequence). CDR3 length: 15 residues. Trimming took 3 bases from V and 1 from J; bases not matched to a gene: 4. In DNA, the CDR3 is TGTGCCAGCAGCTCCCCGACAGGGGGGAACACTGAAGCTTTCTTT. Amino acids: CASSSPTGGNTEAFF.